The T cell receptor beta chain described here comes from a study of blood T cell repertoires in COVID-19. In the study overall: Acute and convalescent COVID-19 samples came from the United States, Italy and Spain. T cells, B-cell-depleted T cells, or PBMCs provided the cDNA or gDNA that served as material.

Per the study methods: Researchers report that nucleated cell counts were estimated from reference gene primer amplification. Sequenced by immunoSEQ multiplex PCR; TCRdb stores in-frame clones only, minus some. For V, J and clone size, that table is used; D and trimming come from the DNA. Of roughly 200,000 clones listed, 70% to 90% were seen once; the top ten hold 4.5% to 5%. The germline V gene encodes CDR1 MNHEY and CDR2 SVGEGT. The CDR3 runs to 15 residues. With 1 base removed from V and 4 bases from J, the gap between germline ends came to 14 bases. The J gene is TRBJ2-7, the V gene TRBV6-2 or TRBV6-3, with D possibly TRBD2 on 6 matching bases. The TCR comes from a woman older than 75 with acute or convalescent COVID-19. The sequenced sample was peripheral blood. CDR3 DNA: TGTGCCAGCAGTTACTGGATTTTAGCGGAATACGAGCAGTACTTC. It encodes CASSYWILAEYEQYF.